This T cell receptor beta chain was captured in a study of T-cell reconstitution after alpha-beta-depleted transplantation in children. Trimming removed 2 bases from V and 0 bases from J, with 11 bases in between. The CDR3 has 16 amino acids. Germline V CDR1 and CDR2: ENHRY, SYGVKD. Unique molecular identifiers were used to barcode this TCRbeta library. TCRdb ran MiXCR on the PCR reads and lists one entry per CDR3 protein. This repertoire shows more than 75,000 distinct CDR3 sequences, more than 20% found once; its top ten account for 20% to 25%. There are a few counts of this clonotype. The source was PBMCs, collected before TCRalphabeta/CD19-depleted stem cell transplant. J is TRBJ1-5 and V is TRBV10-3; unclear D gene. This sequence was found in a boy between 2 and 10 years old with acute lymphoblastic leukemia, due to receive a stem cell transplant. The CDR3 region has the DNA TGTGCCATCAGTGAGGGCAGTACACTTAGCAATCAGCCCCAGCATTTT. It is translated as CAISEGSTLSNQPQHF.